The next 11 T cell receptor beta chains were all read from a single sample in a study of immune characterization of retroperitoneal liposarcoma. A single record per CDR3 protein comes from TCRdb applying MiXCR to the PCR reads. This sample has 3,100 or so distinct CDR3 sequences, with around two fifths found just once. The sample taken for sequencing was tumor tissue. The source is a male donor with retroperitoneal liposarcoma.

This clonotype was found a few times. V gene TRBV7-2 combines with J gene TRBJ1-1, with D possibly TRBD1 on 6 matching bases. The CDR3 loop spans 15 amino acids. Per the germline V gene, CDR1 is SGHTA and CDR2 is FQGNSA. The germline V and J ends were trimmed by 1 base and 6 bases, with 15 bases remaining between them. In DNA form, the CDR3 reads TGTGCCAGCAGCTTAGTTCAGGGGAGGTATGCTGAAGCTTTCTTT. This sequence encodes CASSLVQGRYAEAFF.

V and J are TRBV6-6 and TRBJ1-4; D is ambiguous. Germline V gene data show CDR1 as MNHNY and CDR2 as SVGAGI (reference sequence). The CDR3 is made up of 16 amino acids. Between the trimmed V and J ends, which lost 5 bases and 2 bases, there was a span of 15 bases. CDR3 DNA: TGTGCCAGCAGTGCCCTGTCCCCTGGGACTAATGAAAAACTGTTTTTT. Amino acid sequence: CASSALSPGTNEKLFF.

This chain joins TRBV6-1 and TRBJ2-1; 8 nucleotides match TRBD2. The trim removed 6 bases at V and 8 bases at J, leaving 9 bases unmatched. The length of the CDR3 is 14 residues. Germline V gene lookup returns CDR1 MNHNS and CDR2 SASEGT. This CDR3 is CASRTPGGGDEQFF. DNA of the CDR3: TGTGCCAGCAGGACTCCGGGGGGGGGCGATGAGCAGTTCTTC.

V is TRBV6-5 and J is TRBJ1-3; D remains unclear. The DNA end is a closer match to TRBJ2-2, so the J assignment may be wrong. Germline loops: CDR1 MNHEY, CDR2 SVGAGI. This CDR3 contains 11 residues. CDR3 in amino acids: CASGTAGELFF. The CDR3 nucleotides read TGTGCCAGCGGCACGGCCGGGGAGCTGTTTTTT.

J is TRBJ1-1 and V is TRBV6-1, with 8 bases matching TRBD1. The germline CDR1 and CDR2 sequences are MNHNS and SASEGT. The junction had 7 bases not matched to a gene; V was cut back by 5 bases and J by 5 bases. This CDR3 region has 14 residues. The CDR3, as DNA: TGTGCCAGCAGTTTCGACAGGGGTGAGACTGAAGCTTTCTTT. Amino acids: CASSFDRGETEAFF.

V and J are TRBV7-4 and TRBJ2-1; weak D call: TRBD2 (5 bases). V was trimmed by 7 bases and J by 3 bases, leaving 16 bases between them. This CDR3 region has 15 residues. In germline, CDR1 is SGHVT, CDR2 SQSDAQ. CDR3 loop: CASIPPSGGYNEQFF. CDR3 DNA: TGTGCCAGCATCCCTCCCAGCGGAGGCTACAATGAGCAGTTCTTC. Full variable domain (remainder filled in from reference TRBV7-4 and TRBJ2-1): GAGVSQSPRYKVAKRGRDVALRCDSISGHVTLYWYRQTLGQGSEVLTYSQSDAQRDKSGRPSGRFSAERPERSVSTLKIQRTEQGDSAVYLCASIPPSGGYNEQFFGPGTRLTVL.

This clonotype has at least ten counts. The gene calls are TRBV6-6 and TRBJ2-2; the match to TRBD2 covers 10 bases. Trimming removed 2 bases from V and 5 bases from J; junction bases left unmatched: 2. This CDR3 has 15 amino acids. Per the germline V gene, CDR1 is MNHNY and CDR2 is SVGAGI (reference sequence). The CDR3 protein is CASSYVAGGTGELFF. The CDR3 bases are TGTGCCAGCAGTTACGTAGCGGGGGGAACCGGGGAGCTGTTTTTT.

The chain carries TRBV20-1 and TRBJ2-1, with D perhaps matching TRBD1 (5 bases). This CDR3 region has 14 residues. V lost 4 bases and J 2 bases, leaving 12 bases between the germline ends. From germline, CDR1 is DFQATT and CDR2 SNEGSKA (reference sequence). The DNA of the CDR3 is TGCAGTGCTAAAAGGGGTATCACCTACAATGAGCAGTTCTTC. Amino acid sequence: CSAKRGITYNEQFF.

The V gene is TRBV6-1, the J gene TRBJ2-3; 11 positions agree with TRBD2. The CDR3 is 17 residues long. Germline lookup yields CDR1 MNHNS and CDR2 SASEGT. After removal of 6 bases from V and 1 base from J, the junction contained 9 bases not matched to a gene. The chain's CDR3 is CASRPPSGRLGTDTQYF. In DNA, the CDR3 is TGTGCCAGCAGACCTCCTAGCGGGAGGCTAGGCACAGATACGCAGTATTTT.

This clonotype was found a few times. The chain recombines TRBV6-1 with TRBJ2-3, with 15 bases identical to TRBD2. CDR1 and CDR2 from the germline V gene are MNHNS and SASEGT. This CDR3 region has 15 residues. Unmatched junction bases numbered 0, after V lost 4 bases and J lost 4 bases. The CDR3 sequence is CASSGTSGGADTQYF. In nucleotides, the CDR3 is TGTGCCAGCAGTGGGACTAGCGGGGGGGCAGATACGCAGTATTTT.

The genes are TRBV6-6 and TRBJ2-1, with 7 bases aligning to TRBD1. CDR3 length: 14 amino acids. The ends lost 5 bases at V and 13 bases at J; junction bases unmatched: 14. Germline V gives CDR1 MNHNY, CDR2 SVGAGI (reference sequence). The CDR3 region is CASSPIGTEETQFF. CDR3 nucleotide sequence: TGTGCCAGCAGTCCGATTGGGACAGAAGAGACCCAGTTCTTC.